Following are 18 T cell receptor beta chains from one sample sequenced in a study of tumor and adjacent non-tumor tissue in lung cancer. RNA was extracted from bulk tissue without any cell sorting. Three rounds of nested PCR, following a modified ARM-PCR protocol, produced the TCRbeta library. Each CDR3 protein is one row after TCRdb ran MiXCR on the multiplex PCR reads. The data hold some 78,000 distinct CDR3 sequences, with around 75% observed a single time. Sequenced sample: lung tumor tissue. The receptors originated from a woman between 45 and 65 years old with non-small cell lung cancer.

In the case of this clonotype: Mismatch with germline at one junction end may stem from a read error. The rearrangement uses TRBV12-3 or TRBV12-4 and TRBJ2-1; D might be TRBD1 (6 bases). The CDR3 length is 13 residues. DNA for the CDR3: TGTGCCAGCAGTTTAGGTGGGGACAATAAGCACTTCTTC. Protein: CASSLGGDNKHFF.

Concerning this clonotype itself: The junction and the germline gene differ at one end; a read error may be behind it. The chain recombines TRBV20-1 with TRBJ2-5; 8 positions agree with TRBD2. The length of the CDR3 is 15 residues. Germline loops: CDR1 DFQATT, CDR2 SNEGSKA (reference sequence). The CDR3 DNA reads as TGCAGTACTCCACCGGGAGGGGGTAGACAAGAGATCCAGTACTTC. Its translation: CSTPPGGGRQEIQYF.

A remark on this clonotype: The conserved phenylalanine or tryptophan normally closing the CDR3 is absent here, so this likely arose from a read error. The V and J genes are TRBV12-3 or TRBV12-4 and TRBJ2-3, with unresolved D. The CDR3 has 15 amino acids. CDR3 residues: CASSLETLSRDTQYL. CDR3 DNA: TGTGCCAGCAGTTTAGAGACACTAAGCAGAGATACGCAGTATCTC.

As DNA, the CDR3 is TGCGCCAACAACCAGGACACCCGCTCTCAGGGGGCGCAGGGCTACACCTTC. Encoded protein: CANNQDTRSQGAQGYTF. This sequence joins TRBV4-3 and TRBJ1-2; 8 bases line up with TRBD1. After removal of 10 bases from V and 8 bases from J, the junction contained 24 bases not matched to a gene. Germline CDR1 and CDR2: LGHNA and YSLEER. The CDR3 contains 17 residues.

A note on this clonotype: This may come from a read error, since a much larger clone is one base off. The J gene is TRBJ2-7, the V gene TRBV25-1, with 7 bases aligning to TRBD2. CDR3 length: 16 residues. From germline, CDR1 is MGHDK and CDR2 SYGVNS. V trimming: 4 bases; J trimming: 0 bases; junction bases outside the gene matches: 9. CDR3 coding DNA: TGTGCCAGCAGTGGTGGACGGGGGGAGAGCTCCTACGAGCAGTACTTC. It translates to CASSGGRGESSYEQYF.

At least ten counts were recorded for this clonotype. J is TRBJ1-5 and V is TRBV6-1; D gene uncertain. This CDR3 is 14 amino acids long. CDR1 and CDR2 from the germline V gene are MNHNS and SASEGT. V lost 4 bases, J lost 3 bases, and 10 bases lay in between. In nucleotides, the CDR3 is TGTGCCAGCAGTGCCTCCCGTCTCAATCAGCCCCAGCATTTT. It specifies CASSASRLNQPQHF.

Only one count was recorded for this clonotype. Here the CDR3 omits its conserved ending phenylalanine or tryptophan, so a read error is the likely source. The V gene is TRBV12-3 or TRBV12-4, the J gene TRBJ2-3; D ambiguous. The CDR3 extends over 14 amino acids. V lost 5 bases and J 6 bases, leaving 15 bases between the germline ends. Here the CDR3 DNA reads TGTGCCAGCAGTCCTAACCCGATCACGGATACGCAGTATTCT. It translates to CASSPNPITDTQYS.

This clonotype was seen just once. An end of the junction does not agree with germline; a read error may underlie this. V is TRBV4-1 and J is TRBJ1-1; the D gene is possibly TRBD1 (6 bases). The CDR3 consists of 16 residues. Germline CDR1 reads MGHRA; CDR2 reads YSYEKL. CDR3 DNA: TGCGCCAGCATCCAAGATAGTTACAGGGCGAAGACTGAAGCTTTCTTT. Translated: CASIQDSYRAKTEAFF.

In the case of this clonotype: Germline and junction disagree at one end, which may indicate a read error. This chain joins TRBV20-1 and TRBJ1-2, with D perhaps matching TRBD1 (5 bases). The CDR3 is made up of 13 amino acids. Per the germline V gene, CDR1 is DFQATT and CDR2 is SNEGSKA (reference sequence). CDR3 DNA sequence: TGCAGTGCCGGGGAGGGACCCCTCTATGACTACACCTTC. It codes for CSAGEGPLYDYTF.

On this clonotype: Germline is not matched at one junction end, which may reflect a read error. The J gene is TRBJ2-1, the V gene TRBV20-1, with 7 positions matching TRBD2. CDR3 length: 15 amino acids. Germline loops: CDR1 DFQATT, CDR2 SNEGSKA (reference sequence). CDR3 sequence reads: CSARVLAEASNEQFF. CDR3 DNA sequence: TGCAGTGCTAGAGTCCTAGCGGAGGCCTCCAATGAACAGTTCTTC.

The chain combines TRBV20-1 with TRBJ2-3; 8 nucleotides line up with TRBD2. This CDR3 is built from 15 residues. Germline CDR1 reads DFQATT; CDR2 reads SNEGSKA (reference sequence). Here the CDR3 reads CRASTSVMLEDTQYF. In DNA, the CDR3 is TGCAGAGCTTCGACTAGCGTAATGTTGGAAGATACGCAGTATTTT.

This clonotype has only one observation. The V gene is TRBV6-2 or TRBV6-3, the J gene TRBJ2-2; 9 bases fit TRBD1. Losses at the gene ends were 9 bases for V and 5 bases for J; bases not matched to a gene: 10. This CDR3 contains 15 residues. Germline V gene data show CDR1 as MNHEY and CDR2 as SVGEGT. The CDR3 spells CARTKTGGNTGELFF. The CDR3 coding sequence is TGTGCCAGGACCAAGACAGGGGGAAATACCGGGGAGCTGTTTTTT.

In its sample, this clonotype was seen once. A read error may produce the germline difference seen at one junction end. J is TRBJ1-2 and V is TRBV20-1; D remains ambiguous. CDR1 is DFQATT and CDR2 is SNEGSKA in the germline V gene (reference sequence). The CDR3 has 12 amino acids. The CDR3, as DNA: TGCAGTGCTACGGTGGCAGACTATGGCTGCACCTTC. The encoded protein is CSATVADYGCTF.

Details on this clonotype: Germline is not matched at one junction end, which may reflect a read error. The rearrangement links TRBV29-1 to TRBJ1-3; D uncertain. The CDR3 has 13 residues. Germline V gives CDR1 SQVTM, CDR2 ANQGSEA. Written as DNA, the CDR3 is TGCAGTGTCCGGACTGACTCCGGAAACACCATGTATTTT. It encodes CSVRTDSGNTMYF.

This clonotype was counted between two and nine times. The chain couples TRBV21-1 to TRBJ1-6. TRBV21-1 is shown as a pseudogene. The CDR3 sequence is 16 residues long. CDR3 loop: CASSQIIWTACSPLHF. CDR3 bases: TGTGCTAGCAGCCAAATCATATGGACTGCTTGTTCACCCCTCCACTTT.

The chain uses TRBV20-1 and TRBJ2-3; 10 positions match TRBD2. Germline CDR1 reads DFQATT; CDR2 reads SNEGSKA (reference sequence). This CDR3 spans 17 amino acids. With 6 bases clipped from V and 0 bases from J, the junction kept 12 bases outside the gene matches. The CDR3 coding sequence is TGCAGTGCAAGGGGCCCCGAGACTAGCGGGAGCACAGATACGCAGTATTTT. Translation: CSARGPETSGSTDTQYF.

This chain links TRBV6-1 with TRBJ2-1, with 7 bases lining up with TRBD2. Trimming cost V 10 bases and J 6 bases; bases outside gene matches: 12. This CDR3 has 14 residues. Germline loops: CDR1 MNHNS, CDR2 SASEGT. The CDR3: CANSAAGDTNEQFF. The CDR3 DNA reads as TGTGCCAACAGCGCCGCGGGGGATACCAATGAGCAGTTCTTC.

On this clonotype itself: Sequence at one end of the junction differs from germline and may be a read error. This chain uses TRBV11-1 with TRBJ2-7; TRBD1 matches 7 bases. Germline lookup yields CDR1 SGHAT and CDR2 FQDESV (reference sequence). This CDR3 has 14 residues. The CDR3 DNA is TGTGCCCGCAGCCACCGGGACAGCTCCTATGGGCAGTACTTC. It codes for CARSHRDSSYGQYF.